This TCR beta chain was sequenced in a study of T-cell memory formation after mild COVID-19. The CDR3 consists of 12 residues. V shed 6 bases, J shed 2 bases, and the junction held 4 bases outside the gene matches. Germline CDR1 is DFQATT and CDR2 is SNEGSKA (reference sequence). This clonotype is a singleton in its sample. TCRdb recomputed calls from the 5' RACE reads with MiXCR, one row per CDR3 protein. This sample carries 300,000 to 350,000 distinct CDR3 sequences, roughly a fifth of them seen once, and the ten largest clones take 21%. The rearrangement links TRBV20-1 to TRBJ2-7; TRBD1 agrees at 7 bases. The sequenced sample consisted of PBMCs or a T cell subset sorted from them (not recorded which). The clonotype was recovered from a man between 18 and 29 years old who had mild COVID-19 (a few samples of this study predate the infection). Cell type and time point are not known. DNA of the CDR3: TGCAGTGCCTATACAGGGGCCTACGAGCAGTACTTC. Residues: CSAYTGAYEQYF.